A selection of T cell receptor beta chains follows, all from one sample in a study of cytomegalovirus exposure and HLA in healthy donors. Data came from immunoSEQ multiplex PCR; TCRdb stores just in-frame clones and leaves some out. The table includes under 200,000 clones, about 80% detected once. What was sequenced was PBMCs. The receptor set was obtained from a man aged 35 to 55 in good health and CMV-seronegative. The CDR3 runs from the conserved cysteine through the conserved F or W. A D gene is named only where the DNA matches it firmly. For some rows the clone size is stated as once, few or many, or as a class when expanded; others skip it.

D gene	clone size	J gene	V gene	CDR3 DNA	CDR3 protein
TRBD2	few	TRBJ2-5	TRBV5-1	TGCGCCAGCAGCTCCGCGGGGGTTCAAGAGACCCAGTACTTC	CASSSAGVQETQYF
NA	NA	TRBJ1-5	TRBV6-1	TGTGCCATTGGGACAAAAGATACTAATCAGCCCCAGCATTTT	CAIGTKDTNQPQHF
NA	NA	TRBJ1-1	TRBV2	TGTGCCAGCAGTGATCAGGGGAACACTGAAGCTTTCTTT	CASSDQGNTEAFF
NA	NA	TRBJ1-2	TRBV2	TGTGCCAGCAGCGGAGAGGCCGTTGCTAACTATGGCTACACCTTC	CASSGEAVANYGYTF
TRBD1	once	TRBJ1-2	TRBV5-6	TGTGCCAGCAGCTTGGACGGGACAGATTTTCCTATGGGCTACACCTTC	CASSLDGTDFPMGYTF
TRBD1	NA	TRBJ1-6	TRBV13	TGTGCCAGCAGCTTGACAGGGGAGGATTCACCCCTCCACTTT	CASSLTGEDSPLHF
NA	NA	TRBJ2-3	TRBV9	TGTGCCAGCAGCGTAGGAAGGGGCCTCACAGATACGCAGTATTTT	CASSVGRGLTDTQYF
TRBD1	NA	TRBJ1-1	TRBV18	TGTGCCAGCTCGCCGGGACAGGAGAACACTGAAGCTTTCTTT	CASSPGQENTEAFF
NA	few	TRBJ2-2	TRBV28	TGTGCCAGCAGTCAGACAGCAAGATCCACCGGGGAGCTGTTTTTT	CASSQTARSTGELFF
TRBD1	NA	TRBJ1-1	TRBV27	TGTGCCAGCAGTTCCTACGTTATCCGGGACAGAAACACTGAAGCTTTCTTT	CASSSYVIRDRNTEAFF
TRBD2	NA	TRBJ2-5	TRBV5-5	TGTGCCAGCAGCTTTAGCGGGAGGGTGGAGACCCAGTACTTC	CASSFSGRVETQYF
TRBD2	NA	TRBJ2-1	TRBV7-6	TGTGCCAGCAGTTCCGGGAGTCTAGCGGGTCGAAATGAGCAGTTCTTC	CASSSGSLAGRNEQFF
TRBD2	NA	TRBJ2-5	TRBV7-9	TGTGCCAGCAGCTTGCCGGGACTAGCGGGGGGGGTACTCCAAGAGACCCAGTACTTC	CASSLPGLAGGVLQETQYF
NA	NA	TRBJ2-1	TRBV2	TGTGCCAGCAGCCAAGGAGGGGGCACCTACAATGAGCAGTTCTTC	CASSQGGGTYNEQFF
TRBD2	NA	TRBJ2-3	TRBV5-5	TGTGCCAGCACCATAGCGGGGAATTCAGATACGCAGTATTTT	CASTIAGNSDTQYF
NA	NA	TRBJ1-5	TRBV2	TGTGCCAGCATTGGGGAACAGGGTGGTCAGCCCCAGCATTTT	CASIGEQGGQPQHF
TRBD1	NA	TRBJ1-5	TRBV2	TGTGCCAGCAGTGGAGAGGGACAGGGAAGTCAGCCCCAGCATTTT	CASSGEGQGSQPQHF
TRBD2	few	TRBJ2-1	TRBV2	TGTGCCAGCACGAGCGGGATCTCCGGTTATGAGCAGTTCTTC	CASTSGISGYEQFF